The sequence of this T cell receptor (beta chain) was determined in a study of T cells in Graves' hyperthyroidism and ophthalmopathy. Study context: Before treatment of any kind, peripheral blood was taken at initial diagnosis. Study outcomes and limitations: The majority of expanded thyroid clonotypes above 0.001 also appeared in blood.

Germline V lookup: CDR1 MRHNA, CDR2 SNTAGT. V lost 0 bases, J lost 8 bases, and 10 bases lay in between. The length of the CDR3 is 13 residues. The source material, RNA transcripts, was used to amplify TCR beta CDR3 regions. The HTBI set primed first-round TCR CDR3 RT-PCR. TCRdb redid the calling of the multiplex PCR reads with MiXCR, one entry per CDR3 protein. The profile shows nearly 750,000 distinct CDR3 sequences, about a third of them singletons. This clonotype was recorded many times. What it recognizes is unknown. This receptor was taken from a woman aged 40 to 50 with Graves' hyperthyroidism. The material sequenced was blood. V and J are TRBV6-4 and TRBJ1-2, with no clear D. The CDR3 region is CASSDSVGGGYTF. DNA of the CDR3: TGTGCCAGCAGTGACTCGGTGGGAGGAGGCTACACCTTC.